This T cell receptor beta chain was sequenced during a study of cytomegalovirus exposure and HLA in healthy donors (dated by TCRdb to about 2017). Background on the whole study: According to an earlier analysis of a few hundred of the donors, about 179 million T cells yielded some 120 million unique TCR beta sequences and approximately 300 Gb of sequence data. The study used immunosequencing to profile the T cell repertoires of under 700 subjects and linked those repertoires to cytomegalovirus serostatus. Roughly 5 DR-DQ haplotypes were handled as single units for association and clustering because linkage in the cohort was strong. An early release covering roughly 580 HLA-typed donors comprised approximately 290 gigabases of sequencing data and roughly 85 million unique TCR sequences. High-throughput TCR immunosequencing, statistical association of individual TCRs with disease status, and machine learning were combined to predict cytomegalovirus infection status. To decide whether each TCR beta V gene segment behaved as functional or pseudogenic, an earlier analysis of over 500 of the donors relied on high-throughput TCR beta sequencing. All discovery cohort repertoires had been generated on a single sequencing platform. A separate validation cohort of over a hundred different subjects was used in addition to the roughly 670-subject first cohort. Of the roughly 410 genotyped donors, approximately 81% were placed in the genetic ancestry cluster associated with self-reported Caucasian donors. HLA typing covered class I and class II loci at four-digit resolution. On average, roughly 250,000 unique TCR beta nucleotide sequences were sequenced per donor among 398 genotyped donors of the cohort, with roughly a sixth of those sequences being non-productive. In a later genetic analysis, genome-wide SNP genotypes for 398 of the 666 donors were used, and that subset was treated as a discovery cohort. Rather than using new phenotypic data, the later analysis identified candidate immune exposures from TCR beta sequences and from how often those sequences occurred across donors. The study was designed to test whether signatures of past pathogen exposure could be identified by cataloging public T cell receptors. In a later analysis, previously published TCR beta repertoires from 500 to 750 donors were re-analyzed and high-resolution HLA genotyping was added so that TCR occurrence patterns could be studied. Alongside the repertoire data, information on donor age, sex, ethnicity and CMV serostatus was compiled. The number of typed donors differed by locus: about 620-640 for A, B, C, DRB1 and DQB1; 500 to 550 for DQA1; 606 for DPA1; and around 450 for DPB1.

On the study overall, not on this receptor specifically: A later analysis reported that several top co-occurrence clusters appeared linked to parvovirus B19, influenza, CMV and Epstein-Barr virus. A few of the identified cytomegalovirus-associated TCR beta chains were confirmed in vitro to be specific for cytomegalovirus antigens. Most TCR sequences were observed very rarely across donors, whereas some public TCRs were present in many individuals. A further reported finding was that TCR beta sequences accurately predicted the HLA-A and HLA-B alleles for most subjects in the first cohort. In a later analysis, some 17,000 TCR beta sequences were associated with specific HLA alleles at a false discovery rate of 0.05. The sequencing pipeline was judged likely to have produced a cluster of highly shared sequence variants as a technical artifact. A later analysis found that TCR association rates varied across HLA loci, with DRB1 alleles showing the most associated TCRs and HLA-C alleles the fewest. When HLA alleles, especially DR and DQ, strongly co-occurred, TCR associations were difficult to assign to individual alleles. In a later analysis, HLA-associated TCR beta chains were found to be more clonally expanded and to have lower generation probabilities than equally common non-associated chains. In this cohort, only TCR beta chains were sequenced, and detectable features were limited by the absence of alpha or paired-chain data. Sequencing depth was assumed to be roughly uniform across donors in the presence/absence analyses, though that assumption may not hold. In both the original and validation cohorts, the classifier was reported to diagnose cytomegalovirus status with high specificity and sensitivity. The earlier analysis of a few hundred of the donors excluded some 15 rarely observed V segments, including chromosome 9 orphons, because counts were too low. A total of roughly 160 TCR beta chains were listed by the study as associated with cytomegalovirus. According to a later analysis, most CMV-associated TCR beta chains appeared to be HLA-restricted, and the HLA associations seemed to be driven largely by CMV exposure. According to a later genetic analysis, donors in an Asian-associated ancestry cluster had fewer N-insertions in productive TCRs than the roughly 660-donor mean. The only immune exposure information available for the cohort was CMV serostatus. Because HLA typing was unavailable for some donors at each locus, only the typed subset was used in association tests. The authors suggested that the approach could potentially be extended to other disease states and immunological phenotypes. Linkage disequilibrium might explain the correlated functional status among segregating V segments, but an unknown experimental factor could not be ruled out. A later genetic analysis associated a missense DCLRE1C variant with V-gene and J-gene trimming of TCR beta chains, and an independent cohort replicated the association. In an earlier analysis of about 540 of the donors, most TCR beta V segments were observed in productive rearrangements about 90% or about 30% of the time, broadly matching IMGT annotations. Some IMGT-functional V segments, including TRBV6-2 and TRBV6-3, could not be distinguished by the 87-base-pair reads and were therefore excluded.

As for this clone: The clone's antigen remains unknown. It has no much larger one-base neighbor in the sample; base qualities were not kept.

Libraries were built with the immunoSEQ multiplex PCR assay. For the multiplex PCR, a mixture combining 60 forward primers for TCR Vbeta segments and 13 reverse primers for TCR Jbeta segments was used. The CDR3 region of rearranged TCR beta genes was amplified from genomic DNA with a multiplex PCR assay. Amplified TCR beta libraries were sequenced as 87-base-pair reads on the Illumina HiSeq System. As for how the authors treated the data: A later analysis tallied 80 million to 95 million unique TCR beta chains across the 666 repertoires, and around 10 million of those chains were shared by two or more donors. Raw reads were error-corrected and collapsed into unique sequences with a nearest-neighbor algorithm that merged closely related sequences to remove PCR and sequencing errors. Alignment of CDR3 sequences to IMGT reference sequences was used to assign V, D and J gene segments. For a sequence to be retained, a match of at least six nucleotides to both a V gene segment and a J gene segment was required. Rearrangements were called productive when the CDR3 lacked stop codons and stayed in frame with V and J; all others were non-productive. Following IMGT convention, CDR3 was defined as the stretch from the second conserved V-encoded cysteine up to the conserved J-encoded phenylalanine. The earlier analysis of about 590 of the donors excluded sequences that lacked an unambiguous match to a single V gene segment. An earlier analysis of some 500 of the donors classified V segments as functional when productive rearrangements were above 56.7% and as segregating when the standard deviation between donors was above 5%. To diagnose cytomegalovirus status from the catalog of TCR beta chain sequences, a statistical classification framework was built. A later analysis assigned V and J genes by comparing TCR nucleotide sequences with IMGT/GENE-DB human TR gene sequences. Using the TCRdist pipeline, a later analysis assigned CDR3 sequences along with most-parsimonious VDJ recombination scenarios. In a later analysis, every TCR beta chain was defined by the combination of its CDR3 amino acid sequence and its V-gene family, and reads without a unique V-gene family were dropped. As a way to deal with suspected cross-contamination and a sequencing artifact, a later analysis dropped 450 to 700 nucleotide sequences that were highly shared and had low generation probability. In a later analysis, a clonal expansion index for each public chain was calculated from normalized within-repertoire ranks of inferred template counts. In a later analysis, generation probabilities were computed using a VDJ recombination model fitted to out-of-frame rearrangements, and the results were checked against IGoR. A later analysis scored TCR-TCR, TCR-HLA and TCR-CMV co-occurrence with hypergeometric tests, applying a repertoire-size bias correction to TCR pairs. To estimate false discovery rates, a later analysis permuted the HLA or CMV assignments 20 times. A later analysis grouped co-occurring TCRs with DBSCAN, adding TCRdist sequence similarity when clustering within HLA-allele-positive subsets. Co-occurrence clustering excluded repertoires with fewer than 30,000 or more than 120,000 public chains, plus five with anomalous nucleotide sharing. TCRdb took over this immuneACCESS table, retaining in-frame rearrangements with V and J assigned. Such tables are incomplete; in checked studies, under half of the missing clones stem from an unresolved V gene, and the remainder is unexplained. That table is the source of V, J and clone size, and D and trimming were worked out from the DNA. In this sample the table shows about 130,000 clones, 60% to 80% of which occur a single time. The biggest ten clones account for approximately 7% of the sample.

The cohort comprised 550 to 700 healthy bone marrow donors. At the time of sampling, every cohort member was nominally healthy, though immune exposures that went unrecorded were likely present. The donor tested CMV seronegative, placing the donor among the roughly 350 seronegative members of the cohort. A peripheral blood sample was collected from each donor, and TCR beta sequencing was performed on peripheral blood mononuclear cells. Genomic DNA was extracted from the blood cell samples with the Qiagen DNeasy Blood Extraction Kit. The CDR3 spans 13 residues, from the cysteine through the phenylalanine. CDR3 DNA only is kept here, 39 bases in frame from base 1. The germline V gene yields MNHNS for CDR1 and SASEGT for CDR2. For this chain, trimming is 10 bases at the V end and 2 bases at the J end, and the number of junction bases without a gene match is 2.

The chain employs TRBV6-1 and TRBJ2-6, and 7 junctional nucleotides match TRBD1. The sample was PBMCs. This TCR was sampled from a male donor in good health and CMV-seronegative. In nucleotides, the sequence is TGTGCCATGGGACAGACTGGGGCCAACGTCCTGACTTTC. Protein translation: CAMGQTGANVLTF.